This T cell receptor (beta chain) was retrieved from a study of T-cell reconstitution after alpha-beta-depleted transplantation in children. This clonotype has at least ten counts. The antigen is not known. Per germline, CDR1 SQVTM and CDR2 ANQGSEA. The CDR3 contains 13 residues. Deletions cut 4 bases from V and 4 bases from J, with 14 bases between. The authors prepared the TCRbeta library with unique molecular identifiers. TCRdb recomputed calls from the PCR reads with MiXCR, one row per CDR3 protein. The sample lists 200,000 or so distinct CDR3 sequences; about 6% were seen once. Study conclusions and caveats: Approximately two months post-transplant, alpha-beta T cells reportedly originated from several hundred expanded graft clones.

The material was PBMCs, obtained before TCRalphabeta/CD19-depleted stem cell transplant. The clonotype comes from a girl in the first two years of life with combined immunodeficiency, due to receive a stem cell transplant. V gene TRBV29-1 combines with J gene TRBJ2-7, with D possibly being TRBD1 or TRBD2 (6 bases each). The CDR3 loop reads CSVVEGGWYEQYF. In DNA, the CDR3 is TGCAGCGTTGTGGAGGGGGGTTGGTACGAGCAGTACTTC.